This entry describes one T cell receptor beta chain. The RNA input was roughly 0.45 to 1 ug, and it was reverse transcribed with random hexamers. Each CDR3 protein gets one entry after TCRdb re-called the immunoSEQ multiplex PCR reads with MiXCR. The sample records around 170,000 distinct CDR3 sequences, 85% to 95% being singletons. The sample comes from a study of CD8 T cells in Susac syndrome. V dropped 4 bases and J dropped 4; count of bases not matched to a gene: 4. The CDR3 spans 14 residues. Germline V gene lookup returns CDR1 SGHRS and CDR2 YFSETQ. The chain joins TRBV5-1 to TRBJ2-5; 10 bases map to TRBD2. Material: CD4+ T cells from PBMCs. The receptor was derived from a human donor with Susac syndrome. CDR3 loop: CASSPGTSAETQYF. The DNA of the CDR3 is TGCGCCAGCAGCCCCGGGACTAGCGCAGAGACCCAGTACTTC.